A selection of T cell receptor beta chains follows, all from one sample in a study of shared clonotypes between healthy human individuals. Clones were read by immunoSEQ multiplex PCR, and TCRdb kept only the in-frame ones, dropping some. This sample yields around 2,000,000 clones, of which less than 95% are seen a single time; roughly 1.2% belongs to the top ten. Sequenced sample: naive CD8+ T cells sorted from blood. The receptors shown here come from a man aged 18 to 30 in good health. Each CDR3 is given with its conserved first and last residue. The D gene is left open where the match is weak. Clone size, where shown, is once, few, many, or a class for clones that have expanded.

v_gene,abundance,j_gene,d_gene,CDR3aa,CDR3nt
TRBV19,once,TRBJ2-3,-,CASSIASTDTQYF,TGTGCCAGTAGTATAGCTAGCACAGATACGCAGTATTTT
TRBV5-6,-,TRBJ2-7,TRBD2,CASSSPPGREGNYEQYF,TGTGCCAGCAGCTCCCCTCCTGGGCGGGAGGGAAACTACGAGCAGTACTTC
TRBV6-5,-,TRBJ1-1,-,CASSYGVGGGTEAFF,TGTGCCAGCAGTTACGGGGTCGGCGGGGGCACTGAAGCTTTCTTT
TRBV28,once,TRBJ2-1,-,CASSPRGAIMGNEQFF,TGTGCCAGCAGCCCCCGGGGGGCAATAATGGGCAATGAGCAGTTCTTC
TRBV7-9,-,TRBJ2-7,TRBD1,CASSAHPGTGGTYEQYF,TGTGCCAGCAGCGCCCACCCCGGGACAGGGGGGACCTACGAGCAGTACTTC
TRBV2,-,TRBJ2-1,-,CASSPTGYNEQFF,TGTGCCAGCAGTCCGACAGGATACAATGAGCAGTTCTTC
TRBV15,-,TRBJ2-7,TRBD2,CATSRGVGVGPTSGSSYEQYF,TGTGCCACCAGCAGAGGCGTGGGGGTGGGACCTACTAGCGGGAGCTCCTACGAGCAGTACTTC
TRBV29-1,-,TRBJ2-5,-,CSVEILETQYF,TGCAGCGTTGAAATCTTGGAGACCCAGTACTTC
TRBV27,-,TRBJ2-7,TRBD1,CASSLGGTGNEQYF,TGTGCCAGCAGTTTAGGGGGGACAGGGAATGAGCAGTACTTC
TRBV4-1,once,TRBJ1-1,-,CASSQGSWTEAFF,TGCGCCAGCAGCCAGGGGAGCTGGACTGAAGCTTTCTTT
TRBV6-1,-,TRBJ1-6,-,CASSDVSGGGYNSPLHF,TGTGCCAGCAGTGACGTGTCCGGTGGGGGATATAATTCACCCCTCCACTTT
TRBV27,once,TRBJ1-2,-,CASSLFKTAFYGYTF,TGTGCCAGCAGTTTGTTCAAGACAGCGTTCTATGGCTACACCTTC
TRBV15,-,TRBJ2-7,-,CATSRVESSYEQYF,TGTGCCACCAGCAGAGTAGAGAGCTCCTACGAGCAGTACTTC
TRBV6-5,-,TRBJ2-5,-,CASRASRKETQYF,TGTGCCAGCAGGGCTTCCCGCAAAGAGACCCAGTACTTC
TRBV14,-,TRBJ2-7,TRBD2,CASSQGDYLLEQYF,TGTGCCAGCAGCCAAGGGGACTACCTTCTCGAGCAGTACTTC
TRBV27,-,TRBJ2-7,-,CASSSRTEPSSYEQYF,TGTGCCAGCAGTTCCCGGACAGAGCCAAGCTCCTACGAGCAGTACTTC
TRBV5-4,-,TRBJ2-1,-,CASSLEVGGAGYNEQFF,TGTGCCAGCAGCTTGGAGGTCGGGGGCGCGGGATACAATGAGCAGTTCTTC
TRBV7-9,once,TRBJ2-1,TRBD2,CASSHSGIAGWYEQFF,TGTGCCAGCAGCCACTCGGGAATAGCGGGATGGTATGAGCAGTTCTTC
TRBV11-2,-,TRBJ1-1,-,CASTPGGVTEAFF,TGTGCCAGCACCCCGGGAGGGGTCACTGAAGCTTTCTTT
TRBV4-3,-,TRBJ2-3,TRBD2,CASSHGLAGNTDTQYF,TGCGCCAGCAGCCACGGACTAGCGGGAAACACAGATACGCAGTATTTT
TRBV2,few,TRBJ1-6,-,CASSGGQNNSPLHF,TGTGCCAGCAGTGGTGGGCAGAATAATTCACCCCTCCACTTT
TRBV9,-,TRBJ2-1,-,CASSPNWIEQFF,TGTGCCAGCAGCCCTAATTGGATTGAGCAGTTCTTC
TRBV19,-,TRBJ2-3,-,CASSIGVDTQYF,TGTGCCAGTAGTATCGGAGTAGATACGCAGTATTTT
TRBV9,-,TRBJ2-1,-,CASSVGGGTNEQFF,TGTGCCAGCAGCGTAGGGGGCGGTACGAATGAGCAGTTCTTC
TRBV27,-,TRBJ2-7,-,CASSPGEGEQYF,TGTGCCAGCAGCCCAGGGGAGGGAGAGCAGTACTTC
TRBV4-1,-,TRBJ2-1,TRBD2,CASSQVTSGGALDEQFF,TGCGCCAGCAGCCAAGTGACTAGCGGGGGGGCTCTGGATGAGCAGTTCTTC
TRBV6-5,-,TRBJ1-1,-,CASHTDSSNTEAFF,TGTGCCAGCCACACGGACAGCTCGAACACTGAAGCTTTCTTT
TRBV9,-,TRBJ1-2,-,CASSPSGSGQGEHGYTF,-
TRBV5-5,-,TRBJ1-4,-,CASGRGTTNEKLFF,TGTGCCAGCGGTCGCGGAACAACTAATGAAAAACTGTTTTTT
TRBV7-2,-,TRBJ1-1,-,CASSLPGEGFPEAFF,TGTGCCAGCAGCTTACCGGGTGAAGGATTTCCTGAAGCTTTCTTT
TRBV15,once,TRBJ2-1,TRBD2,CATSRASGGTGNEQFF,TGTGCCACCAGCAGGGCTAGCGGGGGCACGGGGAATGAGCAGTTCTTC
TRBV9,-,TRBJ2-7,-,CASSVVAASYEQYF,TGTGCCAGCAGCGTAGTGGCGGCCTCCTACGAGCAGTACTTC
TRBV28,-,TRBJ2-7,-,CASSSSGPYEQYF,TGTGCCAGCAGTTCGTCCGGGCCGTACGAGCAGTACTTC
TRBV7-8,-,TRBJ2-4,-,CASSYSGVLAKNIQYF,TGTGCCAGCAGCTACTCAGGTGTTTTAGCCAAAAACATTCAGTACTTC
TRBV5-6,-,TRBJ2-1,-,CASSYSWLANNEQFF,TGTGCCAGCAGCTATTCGTGGCTAGCGAACAATGAGCAGTTCTTC
TRBV9,-,TRBJ2-1,-,CASSPGPGDEQFF,TGTGCCAGCAGCCCCGGACCCGGCGATGAGCAGTTCTTC
TRBV7-2,-,TRBJ2-5,TRBD2,CASSFSESERGLQETQYF,TGTGCCAGCAGCTTCTCCGAATCGGAGCGGGGGCTCCAAGAGACCCAGTACTTC
TRBV10-2,once,TRBJ2-1,-,CASSHGNEQFF,TGCGCCAGCAGTCATGGCAATGAGCAGTTCTTC
TRBV7-9,-,TRBJ2-3,TRBD2,CASSLPLAGAPTDTQYF,TGTGCCAGCAGCTTACCCTTAGCGGGGGCCCCGACAGATACGCAGTATTTT
TRBV6-4,-,TRBJ1-1,-,CASSETGGNTEAFF,TGTGCCAGCAGTGAAACAGGCGGGAACACTGAAGCTTTCTTT
TRBV19,-,TRBJ2-1,TRBD2,CASSITVSGSYNEQFF,TGTGCCAGTAGTATAACGGTTAGCGGGAGCTACAATGAGCAGTTCTTC
TRBV11-2,-,TRBJ2-3,-,CASSLGGGDSTDTQYF,TGTGCCAGCAGCTTAGGGGGCGGGGACAGCACAGATACGCAGTATTTT
TRBV2,-,TRBJ1-2,-,CASSLGVSGDYGYTF,TGTGCCAGCAGCCTAGGGGTCTCTGGGGACTATGGCTACACCTTC
TRBV13,once,TRBJ2-5,-,CASSRESGETQYF,TGTGCCAGCAGCCGGGAGTCAGGAGAGACCCAGTACTTC
TRBV4-1,-,TRBJ1-2,-,CASSQVHRVHYGYTF,TGCGCCAGCAGCCAGGTACACAGGGTCCACTATGGCTACACCTTC
TRBV27,-,TRBJ2-2,-,CASSPTTGELFF,TGTGCCAGCAGTCCAACGACCGGGGAGCTGTTTTTT
TRBV10-3,-,TRBJ2-5,-,CAISWDSQETQYF,TGTGCCATCAGTTGGGACTCGCAAGAGACCCAGTACTTC
TRBV11-2,once,TRBJ2-5,TRBD1,CASSRTGEETQYF,TGTGCCAGCAGTCGGACAGGGGAAGAGACCCAGTACTTC
TRBV27,-,TRBJ2-7,-,CASSSDYEQYF,TGTGCCAGCAGTTCCGACTACGAGCAGTACTTC
TRBV15,-,TRBJ2-3,-,CATSSRERGTDTQYF,TGTGCCACCAGCAGCCGGGAGAGGGGCACAGATACGCAGTATTTT
TRBV19,-,TRBJ2-5,-,CASSIISGETQYF,TGTGCCAGTAGTATAATCTCGGGGGAGACCCAGTACTTC
TRBV6-5,once,TRBJ2-1,-,CASSLSLNSYNEQFF,TGTGCCAGCAGTTTGTCACTTAACTCCTACAATGAGCAGTTCTTC
TRBV10-3,-,TRBJ2-1,TRBD1,CAVGGQGLNEQFF,TGTGCCGTAGGGGGACAGGGCCTCAATGAGCAGTTCTTC